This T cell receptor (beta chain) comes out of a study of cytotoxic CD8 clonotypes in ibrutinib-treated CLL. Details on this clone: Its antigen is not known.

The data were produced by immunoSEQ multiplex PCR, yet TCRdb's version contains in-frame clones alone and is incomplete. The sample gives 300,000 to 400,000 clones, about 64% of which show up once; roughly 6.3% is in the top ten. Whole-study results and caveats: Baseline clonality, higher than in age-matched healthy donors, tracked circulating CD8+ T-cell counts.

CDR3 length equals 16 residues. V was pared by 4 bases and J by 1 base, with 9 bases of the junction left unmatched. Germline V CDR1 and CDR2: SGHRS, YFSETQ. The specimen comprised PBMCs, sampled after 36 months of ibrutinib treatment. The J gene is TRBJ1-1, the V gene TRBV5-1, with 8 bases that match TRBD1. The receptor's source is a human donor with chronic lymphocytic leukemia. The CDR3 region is CASSTGTGQRNTEAFF. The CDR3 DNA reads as TGCGCCAGCAGCACGGGGACAGGTCAACGGAACACTGAAGCTTTCTTT.